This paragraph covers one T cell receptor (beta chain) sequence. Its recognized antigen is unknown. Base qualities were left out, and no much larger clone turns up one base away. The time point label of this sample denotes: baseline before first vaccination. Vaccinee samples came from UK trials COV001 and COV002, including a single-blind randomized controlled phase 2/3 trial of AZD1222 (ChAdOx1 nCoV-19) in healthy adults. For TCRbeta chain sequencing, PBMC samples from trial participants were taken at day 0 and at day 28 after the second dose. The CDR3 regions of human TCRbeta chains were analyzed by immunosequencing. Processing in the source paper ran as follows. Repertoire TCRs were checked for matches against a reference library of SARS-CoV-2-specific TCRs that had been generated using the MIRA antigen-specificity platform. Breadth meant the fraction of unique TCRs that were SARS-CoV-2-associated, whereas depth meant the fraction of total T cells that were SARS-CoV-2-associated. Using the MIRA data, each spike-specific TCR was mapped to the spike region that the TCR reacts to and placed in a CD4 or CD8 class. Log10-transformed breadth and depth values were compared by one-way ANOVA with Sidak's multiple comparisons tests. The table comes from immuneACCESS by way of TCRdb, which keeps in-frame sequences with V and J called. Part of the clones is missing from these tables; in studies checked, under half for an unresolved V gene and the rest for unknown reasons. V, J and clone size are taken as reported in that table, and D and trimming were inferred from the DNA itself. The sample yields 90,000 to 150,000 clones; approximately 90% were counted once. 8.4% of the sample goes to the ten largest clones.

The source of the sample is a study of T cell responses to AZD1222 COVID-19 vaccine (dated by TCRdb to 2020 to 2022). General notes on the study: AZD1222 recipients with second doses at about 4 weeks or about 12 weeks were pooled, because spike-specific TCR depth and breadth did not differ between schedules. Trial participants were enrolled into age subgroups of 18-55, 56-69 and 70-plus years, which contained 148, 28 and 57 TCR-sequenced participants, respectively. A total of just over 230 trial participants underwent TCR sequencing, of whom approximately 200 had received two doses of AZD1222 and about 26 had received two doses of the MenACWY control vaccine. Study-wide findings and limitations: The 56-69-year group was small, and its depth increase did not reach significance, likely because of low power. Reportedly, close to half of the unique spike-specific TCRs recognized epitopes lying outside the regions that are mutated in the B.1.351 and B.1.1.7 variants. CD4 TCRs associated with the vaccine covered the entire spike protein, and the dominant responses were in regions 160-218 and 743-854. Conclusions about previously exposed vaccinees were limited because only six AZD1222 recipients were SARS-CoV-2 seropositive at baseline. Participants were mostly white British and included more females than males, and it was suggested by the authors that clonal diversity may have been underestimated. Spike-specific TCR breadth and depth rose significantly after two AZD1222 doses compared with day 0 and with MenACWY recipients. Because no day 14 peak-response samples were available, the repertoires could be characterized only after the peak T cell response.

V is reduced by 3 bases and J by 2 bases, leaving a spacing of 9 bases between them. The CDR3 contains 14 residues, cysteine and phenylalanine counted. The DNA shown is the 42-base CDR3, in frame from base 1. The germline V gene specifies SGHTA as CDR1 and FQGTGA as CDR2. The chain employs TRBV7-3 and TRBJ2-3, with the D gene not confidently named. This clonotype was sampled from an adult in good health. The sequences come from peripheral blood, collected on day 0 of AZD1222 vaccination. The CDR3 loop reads CASSLSLHTDTQYF. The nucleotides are TGTGCCAGCAGCTTGAGTCTTCACACAGATACGCAGTATTTT.